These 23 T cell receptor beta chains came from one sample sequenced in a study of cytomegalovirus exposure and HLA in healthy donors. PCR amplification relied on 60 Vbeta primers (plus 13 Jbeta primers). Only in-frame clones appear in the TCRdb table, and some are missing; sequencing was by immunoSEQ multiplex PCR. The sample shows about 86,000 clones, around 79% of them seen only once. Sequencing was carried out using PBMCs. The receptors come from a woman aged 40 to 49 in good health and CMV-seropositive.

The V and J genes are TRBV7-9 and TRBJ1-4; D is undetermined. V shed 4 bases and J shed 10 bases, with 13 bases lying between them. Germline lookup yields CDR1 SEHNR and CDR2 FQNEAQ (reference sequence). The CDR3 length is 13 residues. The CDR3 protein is CASSSAREGKLFF. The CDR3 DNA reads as TGTGCCAGCAGCTCTGCTCGGGAAGGAAAACTGTTTTTT. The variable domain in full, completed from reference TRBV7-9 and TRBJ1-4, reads DTGVSQNPRHKITKRGQNVTFRCDPISEHNRLYWYRQTLGQGPEFLTYFQNEAQLEKSRLLSDRFSAERPKGSFSTLEIQRTEQGDSAMYLCASSSAREGKLFFGSGTQLSVL.

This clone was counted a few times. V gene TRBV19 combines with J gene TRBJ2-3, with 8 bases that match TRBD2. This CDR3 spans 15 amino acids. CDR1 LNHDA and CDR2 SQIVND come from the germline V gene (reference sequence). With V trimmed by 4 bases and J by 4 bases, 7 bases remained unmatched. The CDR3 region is CASSTSGTSADTQYF. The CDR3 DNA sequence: TGTGCCAGTAGTACCTCCGGGACTAGTGCAGATACGCAGTATTTT.

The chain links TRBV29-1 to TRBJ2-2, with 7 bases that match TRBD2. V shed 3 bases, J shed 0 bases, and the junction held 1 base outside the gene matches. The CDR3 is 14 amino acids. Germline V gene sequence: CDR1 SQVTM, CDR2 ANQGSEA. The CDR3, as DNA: TGCAGCGTTGACGCGGGAGCGAACACCGGGGAGCTGTTTTTT. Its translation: CSVDAGANTGELFF.

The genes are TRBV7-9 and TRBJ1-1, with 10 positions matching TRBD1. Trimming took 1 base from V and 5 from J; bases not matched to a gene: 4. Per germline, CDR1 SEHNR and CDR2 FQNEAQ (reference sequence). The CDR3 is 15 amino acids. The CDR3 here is CASSLEGQGRTEAFF. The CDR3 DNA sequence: TGTGCCAGCAGCTTAGAGGGACAGGGGAGGACTGAAGCTTTCTTT.

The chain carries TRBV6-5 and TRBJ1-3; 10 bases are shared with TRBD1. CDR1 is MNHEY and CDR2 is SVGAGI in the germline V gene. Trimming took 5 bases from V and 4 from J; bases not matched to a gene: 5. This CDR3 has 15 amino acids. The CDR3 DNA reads TGTGCCAGCAGTCCGGACAGGGGGAGCGGAAACACCATATATTTT. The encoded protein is CASSPDRGSGNTIYF.

The CDR3: CASSISSKGSYGYTF. CDR3 nucleotide sequence: TGTGCCAGTAGTATTTCTAGCAAGGGATCCTATGGCTACACCTTC. The chain employs TRBV19 and TRBJ1-2; no clear D gene. Trimming shortened V by 3 bases and J by 4 bases, and 15 bases separated the two germline ends. CDR3 length: 15 amino acids. Germline V gives CDR1 LNHDA, CDR2 SQIVND (reference sequence).

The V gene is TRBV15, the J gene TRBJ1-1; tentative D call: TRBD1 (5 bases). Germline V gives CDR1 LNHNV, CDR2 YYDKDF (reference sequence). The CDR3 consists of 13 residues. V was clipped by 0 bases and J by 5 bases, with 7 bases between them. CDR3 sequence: CATSREGATEAFF. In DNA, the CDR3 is TGTGCCACCAGCAGAGAAGGGGCAACTGAAGCTTTCTTT.

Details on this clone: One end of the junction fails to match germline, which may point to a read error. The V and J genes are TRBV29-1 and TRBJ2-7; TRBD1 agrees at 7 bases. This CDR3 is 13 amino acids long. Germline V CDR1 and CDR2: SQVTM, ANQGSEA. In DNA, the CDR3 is TGCAGCGTTGGATCAGGGGGAGACTACGAGCAGCACTTC. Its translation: CSVGSGGDYEQHF.

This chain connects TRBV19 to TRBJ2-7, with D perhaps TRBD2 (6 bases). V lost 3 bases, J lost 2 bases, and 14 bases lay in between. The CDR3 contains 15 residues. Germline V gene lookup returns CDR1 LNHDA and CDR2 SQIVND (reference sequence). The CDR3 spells CASSILAGPPYEQYF. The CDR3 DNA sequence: TGTGCCAGTAGTATCTTGGCGGGGCCTCCCTACGAGCAGTACTTC. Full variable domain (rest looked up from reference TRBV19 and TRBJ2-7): DGGITQSPKYLFRKEGQNVTLSCEQNLNHDAMYWYRQDPGQGLRLIYYSQIVNDFQKGDIAEGYSVSREKKESFPLTVTSAQKNPTAFYLCASSILAGPPYEQYFGPGTRLTVT.

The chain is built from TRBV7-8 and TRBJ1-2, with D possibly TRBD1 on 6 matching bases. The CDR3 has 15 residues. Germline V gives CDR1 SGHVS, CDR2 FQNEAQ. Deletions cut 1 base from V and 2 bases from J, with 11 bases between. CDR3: CASSLVAGVNYGYTF. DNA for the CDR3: TGTGCCAGCAGCTTAGTTGCAGGGGTAAACTATGGCTACACCTTC.

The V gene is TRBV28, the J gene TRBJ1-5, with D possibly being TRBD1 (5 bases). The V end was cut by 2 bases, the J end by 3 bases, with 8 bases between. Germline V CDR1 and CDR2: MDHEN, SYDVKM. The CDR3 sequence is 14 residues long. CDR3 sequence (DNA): TGTGCCAGCAGTTTAAACGGACACAATCAGCCCCAGCATTTT. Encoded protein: CASSLNGHNQPQHF.

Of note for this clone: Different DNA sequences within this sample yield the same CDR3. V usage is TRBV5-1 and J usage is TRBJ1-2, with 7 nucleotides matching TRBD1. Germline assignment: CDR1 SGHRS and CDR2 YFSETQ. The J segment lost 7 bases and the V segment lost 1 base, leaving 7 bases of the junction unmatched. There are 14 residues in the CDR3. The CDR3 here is CASSLLGDSVGYTF. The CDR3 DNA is TGCGCCAGCAGCTTGCTAGGGGACAGCGTTGGCTACACCTTC.

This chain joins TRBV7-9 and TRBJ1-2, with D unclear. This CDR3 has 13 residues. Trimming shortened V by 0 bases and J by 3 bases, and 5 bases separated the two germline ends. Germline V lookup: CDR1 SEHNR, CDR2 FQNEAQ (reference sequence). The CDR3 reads CASSLARDYGYTF. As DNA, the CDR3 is TGTGCCAGCAGCTTAGCGCGGGACTATGGCTACACCTTC. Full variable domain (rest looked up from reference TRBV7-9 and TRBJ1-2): DTGVSQNPRHKITKRGQNVTFRCDPISEHNRLYWYRQTLGQGPEFLTYFQNEAQLEKSRLLSDRFSAERPKGSFSTLEIQRTEQGDSAMYLCASSLARDYGYTFGSGTRLTVV.

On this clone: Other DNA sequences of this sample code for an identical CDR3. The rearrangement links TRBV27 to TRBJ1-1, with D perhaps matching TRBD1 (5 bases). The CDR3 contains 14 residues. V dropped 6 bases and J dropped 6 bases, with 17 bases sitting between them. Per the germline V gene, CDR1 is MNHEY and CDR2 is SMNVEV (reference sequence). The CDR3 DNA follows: TGTGCCAGCAGAGCCCAGGGCCTAGGAGCTGAAGCTTTCTTT. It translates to CASRAQGLGAEAFF.

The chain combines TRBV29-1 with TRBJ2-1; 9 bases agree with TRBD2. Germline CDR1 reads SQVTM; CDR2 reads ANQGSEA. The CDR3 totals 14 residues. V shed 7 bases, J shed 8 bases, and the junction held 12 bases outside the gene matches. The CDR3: CSGAGREGQDEQFF. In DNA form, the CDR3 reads TGCAGCGGGGCGGGGCGGGAGGGCCAAGATGAGCAGTTCTTC.

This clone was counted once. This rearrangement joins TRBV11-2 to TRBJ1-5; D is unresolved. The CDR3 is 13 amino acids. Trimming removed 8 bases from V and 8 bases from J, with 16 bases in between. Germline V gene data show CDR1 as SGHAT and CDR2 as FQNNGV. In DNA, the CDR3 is TGTGCCAGCTCATGGGGAGCAGCGGAGCCCCAGCATTTT. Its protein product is CASSWGAAEPQHF.

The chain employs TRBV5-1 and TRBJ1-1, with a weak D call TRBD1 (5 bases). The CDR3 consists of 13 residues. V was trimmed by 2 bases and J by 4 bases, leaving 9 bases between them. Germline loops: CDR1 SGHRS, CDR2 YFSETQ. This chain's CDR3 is CASSFMGGTEAFF. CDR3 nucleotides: TGCGCCAGCAGCTTTATGGGGGGCACTGAAGCTTTCTTT.

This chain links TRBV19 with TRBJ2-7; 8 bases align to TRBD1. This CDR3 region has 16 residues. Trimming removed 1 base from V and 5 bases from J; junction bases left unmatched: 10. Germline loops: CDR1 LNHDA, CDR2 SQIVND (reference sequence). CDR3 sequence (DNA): TGTGCCAGTAGTATAGTGGCAGGGGGCGCCTCAGACGAGCAGTACTTC. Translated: CASSIVAGGASDEQYF.

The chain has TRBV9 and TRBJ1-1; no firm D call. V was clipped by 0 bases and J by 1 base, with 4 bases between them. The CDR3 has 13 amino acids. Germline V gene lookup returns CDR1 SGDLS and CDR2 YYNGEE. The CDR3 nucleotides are TGTGCCAGCAGCGTAGAGCGGAACACTGAAGCTTTCTTT. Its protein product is CASSVERNTEAFF.

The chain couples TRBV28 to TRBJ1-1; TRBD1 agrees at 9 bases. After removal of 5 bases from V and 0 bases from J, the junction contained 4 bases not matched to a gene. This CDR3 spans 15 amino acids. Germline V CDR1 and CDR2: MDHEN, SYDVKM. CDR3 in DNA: TGTGCCAGCAGTCCAGGGACAGGGATGAACACTGAAGCTTTCTTT. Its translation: CASSPGTGMNTEAFF.

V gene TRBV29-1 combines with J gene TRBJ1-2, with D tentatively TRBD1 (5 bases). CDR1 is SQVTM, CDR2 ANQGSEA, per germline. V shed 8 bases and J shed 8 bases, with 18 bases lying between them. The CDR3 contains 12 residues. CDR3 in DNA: TGCAGCACCTCGACGGGACTCGGGGGCTACACCTTC. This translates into CSTSTGLGGYTF.

CDR3 bases: TGTGCCAGCAGCTTTACAGGCTCCAGCTCTGGGGCCAACGTCCTGACTTTC. This gives the protein CASSFTGSSSGANVLTF. This chain joins TRBV7-3 and TRBJ2-6, with a weak D call TRBD1 (5 bases). The CDR3 loop spans 17 amino acids. V dropped 3 bases and J dropped 0 bases, with 12 bases sitting between them. Germline loops: CDR1 SGHTA, CDR2 FQGTGA.

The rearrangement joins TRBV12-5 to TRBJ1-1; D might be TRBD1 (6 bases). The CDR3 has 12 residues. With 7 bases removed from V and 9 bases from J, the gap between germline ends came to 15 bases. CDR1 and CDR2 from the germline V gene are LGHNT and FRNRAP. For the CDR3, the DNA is TGTGCTAGTGCCATGGACAGTCTAAAAGCTTTCTTT. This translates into CASAMDSLKAFF.